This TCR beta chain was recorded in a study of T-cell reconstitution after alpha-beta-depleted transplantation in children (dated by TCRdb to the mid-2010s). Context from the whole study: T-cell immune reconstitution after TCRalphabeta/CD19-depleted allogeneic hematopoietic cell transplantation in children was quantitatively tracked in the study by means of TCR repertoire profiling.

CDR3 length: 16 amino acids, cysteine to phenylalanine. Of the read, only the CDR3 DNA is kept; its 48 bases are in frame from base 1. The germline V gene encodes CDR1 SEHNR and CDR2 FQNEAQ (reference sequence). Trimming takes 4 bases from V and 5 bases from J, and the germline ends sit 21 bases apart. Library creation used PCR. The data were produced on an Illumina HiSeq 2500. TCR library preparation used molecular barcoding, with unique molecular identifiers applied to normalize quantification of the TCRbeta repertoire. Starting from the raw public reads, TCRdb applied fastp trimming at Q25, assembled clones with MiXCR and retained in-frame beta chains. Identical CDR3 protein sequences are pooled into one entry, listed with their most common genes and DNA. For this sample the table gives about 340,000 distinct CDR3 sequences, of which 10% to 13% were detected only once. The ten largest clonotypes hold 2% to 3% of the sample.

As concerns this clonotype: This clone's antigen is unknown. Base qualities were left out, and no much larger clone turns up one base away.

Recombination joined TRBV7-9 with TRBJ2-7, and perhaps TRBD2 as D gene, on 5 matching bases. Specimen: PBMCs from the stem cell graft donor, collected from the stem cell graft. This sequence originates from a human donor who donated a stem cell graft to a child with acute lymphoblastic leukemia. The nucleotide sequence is TGTGCCAGCAGCTCGAATACCGGGGTCTCGGCGCACGAGCAGTACTTC. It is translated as CASSSNTGVSAHEQYF.